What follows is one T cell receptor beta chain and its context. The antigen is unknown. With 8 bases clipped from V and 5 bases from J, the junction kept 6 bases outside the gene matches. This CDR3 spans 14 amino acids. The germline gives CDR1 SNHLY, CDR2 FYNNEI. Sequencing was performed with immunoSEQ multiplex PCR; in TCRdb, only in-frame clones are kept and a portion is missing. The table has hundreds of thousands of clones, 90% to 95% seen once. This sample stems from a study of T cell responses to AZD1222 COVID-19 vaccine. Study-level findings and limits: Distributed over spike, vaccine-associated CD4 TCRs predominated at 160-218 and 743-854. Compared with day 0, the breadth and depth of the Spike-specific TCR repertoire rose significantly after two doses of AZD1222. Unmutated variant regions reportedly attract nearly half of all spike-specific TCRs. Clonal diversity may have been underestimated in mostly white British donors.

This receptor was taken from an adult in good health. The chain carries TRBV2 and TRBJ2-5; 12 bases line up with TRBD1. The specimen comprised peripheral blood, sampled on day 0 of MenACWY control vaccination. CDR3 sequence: CASRGQGAGETQYF. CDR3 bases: TGTGCCAGCCGGGGACAGGGGGCGGGCGAGACCCAGTACTTC. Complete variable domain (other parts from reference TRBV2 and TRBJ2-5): EPEVTQTPSHQVTQMGQEVILRCVPISNHLYFYWYRQILGQKVEFLVSFYNNEISEKSEIFDDQFSVERPDGSNFTLKIRSTKLEDSAMYFCASRGQGAGETQYFGPGTRLLVL.